This TCR beta chain derives from a study of blood T cell repertoires in COVID-19. Study-level information: Material from acute and convalescent COVID-19 was sourced from the United States, Italy and Spain.

With 0 bases removed from V and 3 bases from J, the gap between germline ends came to 11 bases. Germline lookup yields CDR1 GTSNPN and CDR2 SVGIG (reference sequence). There are 14 residues in the CDR3. Original handling: Amplification of reference gene primers provided the estimated nucleated cell counts. Assay used: immunoSEQ multiplex PCR; TCRdb lists only in-frame clones, some missing. The V and J calls and clone size come from that table; D and trimming were worked out from the DNA. The sample lists about 330,000 clones; approximately 85% were seen once. The sequenced sample consisted of peripheral blood. The sequence was collected from a human donor in a cohort sampled during active COVID-19. The chain has TRBV30 and TRBJ1-2; D uncertain. CDR3 amino acids: CAWSVAGRYYGYTF. The CDR3 DNA follows: TGTGCCTGGAGTGTGGCAGGTCGCTACTATGGCTACACCTTC. Full variable domain (outside the CDR3, taken from reference TRBV30 and TRBJ1-2): SQTIHQWPATLVQPVGSPLSLECTVEGTSNPNLYWYRQAAGRGLQLLFYSVGIGQISSEVPQNLSASRPQDRQFILSSKKLLLSDSGFYLCAWSVAGRYYGYTFGSGTRLTVV.